These 18 T cell receptor beta chains were sequenced from one sample in a study of T cell changes during pregnancy in multiple sclerosis. Profiled with immunoSEQ multiplex PCR; TCRdb holds only in-frame clones, not every one. The sample records 80,000 to 100,000 clones, under 95% being singletons. The sequencing used peripheral blood, collected after pregnancy. The receptor set was obtained from a female donor with multiple sclerosis, enrolled in a pregnancy study.

The rearrangement links TRBV9 to TRBJ2-7; 7 nucleotides line up with TRBD2. The trim removed 0 bases at V and 1 base at J, leaving 7 bases unmatched. This CDR3 comprises 16 residues. Germline assignment: CDR1 SGDLS and CDR2 YYNGEE. The CDR3, as DNA: TGTGCCAGCAGCGTAGGGGGAGGGGCGTCGTCCTACGAGCAGTACTTC. Translated: CASSVGGGASSYEQYF.

This clone has only a few counts. V gene TRBV7-8 combines with J gene TRBJ2-5; 10 bases are shared with TRBD1. This CDR3 is 14 amino acids long. V gave up 5 bases and J gave up 6 bases; unmatched junction bases: 6. Germline loops: CDR1 SGHVS, CDR2 FQNEAQ. This CDR3 is CASSPGQGQQTQYF. The CDR3 region has the DNA TGTGCCAGCAGCCCGGGACAGGGGCAACAGACCCAGTACTTC. The full variable domain, with the rest looked up from reference TRBV7-8 and TRBJ2-5, is GAGVSQSPRYKVAKRGQDVALRCDPISGHVSLFWYQQALGQGPEFLTYFQNEAQLDKSGLPSDRFFAERPEGSVSTLKIQRTQQEDSAVYLCASSPGQGQQTQYFGPGTRLLVL.

The chain has TRBV30 and TRBJ1-5; D not resolved. The CDR3 is 13 amino acids. V was clipped by 1 base and J by 0 bases, with 4 bases between them. The germline gives CDR1 GTSNPN, CDR2 SVGIG (reference sequence). The CDR3 region is CAWSAVSNQPQHF. For the CDR3, the DNA is TGTGCCTGGAGTGCAGTTAGCAATCAGCCCCAGCATTTT.

On this clone: Relative to the germline gene, one junction end is altered; a read error may explain this. This chain uses TRBV9 with TRBJ1-5, with unresolved D. Germline V CDR1 and CDR2: SGDLS, YYNGEE. The CDR3 extends over 15 amino acids. The CDR3 DNA sequence: TGTGCCAGCAGCGTAGGAGCGGGTAGCGATCAGCCCCAGCATTTT. This encodes CASSVGAGSDQPQHF.

J is TRBJ1-5 and V is TRBV5-1; 8 bases line up with TRBD1. Per germline, CDR1 SGHRS and CDR2 YFSETQ. This CDR3 region has 13 residues. Trimming cost V 4 bases and J 5 bases; bases outside gene matches: 2. The CDR3 DNA is TGCGCCAGCAGCACGACAGGGGATCAGCCCCAGCATTTT. Translation gives CASSTTGDQPQHF. The full variable domain, rest sourced from reference TRBV5-1 and TRBJ1-5, is KAGVTQTPRYLIKTRGQQVTLSCSPISGHRSVSWYQQTPGQGLQFLFEYFSETQRNKGNFPGRFSGRQFSNSRSEMNVSTLELGDSALYLCASSTTGDQPQHFGDGTRLSIL.

The chain recombines TRBV7-9 with TRBJ2-1; the match to TRBD2 covers 11 bases. The CDR3 is 15 residues long. J gave up 8 bases and V 6 bases, and 9 bases lay outside the gene matches. In germline, CDR1 is SEHNR, CDR2 FQNEAQ (reference sequence). CDR3 sequence (DNA): TGTGCCAGCAGGACTAGCGGGGTGAGAGTCGATGAGCAGTTCTTC. It encodes CASRTSGVRVDEQFF.

Note on this clone: Additional DNA sequences in this sample encode the identical CDR3. This chain connects TRBV7-6 to TRBJ2-7, with 12 bases identical to TRBD2. The CDR3 consists of 16 residues. Per germline, CDR1 SGHVS and CDR2 FNYEAQ. With V trimmed by 1 base and J by 6 bases, 7 bases remained unmatched. CDR3 DNA sequence: TGTGCCAGCAGCTTAGATTTGACTAGCGGGAGTGGCGAGCAGTACTTC. Translated: CASSLDLTSGSGEQYF.

This clone occurred once. This chain connects TRBV5-4 to TRBJ2-1, with TRBD1 matching 10 bases. CDR3 size: 15 residues. CDR1 is SGHNT, CDR2 YYREEE, per germline (reference sequence). V lost 1 base to trimming and J lost 5 bases; unmatched junction nucleotides: 3. The CDR3 nucleotides are TGTGCCAGCAGCTTGAGACAGGGGGCGCACAATGAGCAGTTCTTC. This encodes CASSLRQGAHNEQFF. Using reference TRBV5-4 and TRBJ2-1 for the parts outside the CDR3, the full variable domain is ETGVTQSPTHLIKTRGQQVTLRCSSQSGHNTVSWYQQALGQGPQFIFQYYREEENGRGNFPPRFSGLQFPNYSSELNVNALELDDSALYLCASSLRQGAHNEQFFGPGTRLTVL.

The chain carries TRBV30 and TRBJ2-7; D is undetermined. The V gene lost 1 base and the J gene lost 4 bases, with 5 bases spanning the gap. The CDR3 runs 11 residues. The germline V gene has CDR1 GTSNPN and CDR2 SVGIG (reference sequence). The CDR3, as DNA: TGTGCCTGGAGTGAAGCTTACGAGCAGTACTTC. Translated, it gives CAWSEAYEQYF.

The chain has TRBV6-1 and TRBJ1-1; TRBD1 matches at 9 bases. This CDR3 comprises 14 residues. Germline V gene data show CDR1 as MNHNS and CDR2 as SASEGT. J gave up 2 bases and V 6 bases, and 4 bases lay outside the gene matches. The CDR3 reads CASRGGQGNTEAFF. The CDR3 nucleotides are TGTGCCAGCAGGGGGGGACAGGGAAACACTGAAGCTTTCTTT.

The chain employs TRBV4-1 and TRBJ2-4; D is possibly TRBD2 (6 bases). Trimming stripped 0 bases from V and 4 bases from J, with 16 bases between. CDR1 and CDR2 (germline): MGHRA, YSYEKL. The CDR3 consists of 17 residues. The CDR3 nucleotides are TGCGCCAGCAGCCAAGAAGCGCGCGCGGGGAATAAAAACATTCAGTACTTC. It specifies CASSQEARAGNKNIQYF.

This CDR3 reads CASARTGEGTEAFF. The CDR3 region has the DNA TGTGCTAGTGCCCGGACAGGGGAAGGCACTGAAGCTTTCTTT. The chain has TRBV12-5 and TRBJ1-1; TRBD1 matches 9 bases. The CDR3 consists of 14 residues. J was trimmed by 4 bases and V by 7 bases; bases with no gene match: 7. Germline CDR1 is LGHNT and CDR2 is FRNRAP.

The chain joins TRBV6-1 to TRBJ2-7, with D unresolved. V lost 5 bases and J lost 6, with 11 bases in between. The CDR3 is 12 amino acids. Per germline, CDR1 MNHNS and CDR2 SASEGT. The CDR3 DNA follows: TGTGCCAGCAGTCTCTTGTCGGGCGAGCAGTACTTC. Amino acid sequence: CASSLLSGEQYF.

This chain links TRBV29-1 with TRBJ2-7, with no clear D. V was cut by 0 bases and J by 2 bases, with 11 bases left in between. The germline V gene has CDR1 SQVTM and CDR2 ANQGSEA. The CDR3 has 14 residues. CDR3 protein: CSVEDGRTTYEQYF. The CDR3 nucleotides read TGCAGCGTTGAAGATGGTAGAACGACCTACGAGCAGTACTTC.

The chain couples TRBV27 to TRBJ1-3; D call uncertain. V was clipped by 6 bases and J by 0 bases, with 12 bases between them. This CDR3 spans 15 amino acids. CDR1 and CDR2 from the germline V gene are MNHEY and SMNVEV (reference sequence). CDR3 coding DNA: TGTGCCAGCAGCAGGCTTGCTCCCTCTGGAAACACCATATATTTT. Its protein is CASSRLAPSGNTIYF.

The V gene is TRBV27, the J gene TRBJ1-2, with 8 bases lining up with TRBD1. This CDR3 is built from 16 residues. V lost 2 bases to trimming and J lost 0 bases; unmatched junction nucleotides: 5. Germline V lookup: CDR1 MNHEY, CDR2 SMNVEV (reference sequence). The CDR3 sequence is CASSLQGASANYGYTF. CDR3 in DNA: TGTGCCAGCAGTTTACAGGGGGCCTCAGCTAACTATGGCTACACCTTC.

The rearrangement uses TRBV11-2 and TRBJ2-6; 9 nucleotides line up with TRBD1. CDR1 SGHAT and CDR2 FQNNGV come from the germline V gene. CDR3 length equals 16 residues. Trimming took 2 bases from V and 2 from J; bases not matched to a gene: 1. CDR3 nucleotide sequence: TGTGCCAGCAGCTTAACAGGGGGCGCTGGGGCCAACGTCCTGACTTTC. It translates to CASSLTGGAGANVLTF.

This chain uses TRBV11-2 with TRBJ2-7, with 10 bases aligning to TRBD1. The ends lost 5 bases at V and 1 base at J; junction bases unmatched: 5. The germline gives CDR1 SGHAT, CDR2 FQNNGV. This CDR3 region has 15 residues. The CDR3 DNA sequence: TGTGCCAGCAGCATAAGACAGGGGGCTTCCTACGAGCAGTACTTC. Amino acid sequence: CASSIRQGASYEQYF. The variable domain in full, with the rest retrieved from reference TRBV11-2 and TRBJ2-7, is EAGVAQSPRYKIIEKRQSVAFWCNPISGHATLYWYQQILGQGPKLLIQFQNNGVVDDSQLPKDRFSAERLKGVDSTLKIQPAKLEDSAVYLCASSIRQGASYEQYFGPGTRLTVT.